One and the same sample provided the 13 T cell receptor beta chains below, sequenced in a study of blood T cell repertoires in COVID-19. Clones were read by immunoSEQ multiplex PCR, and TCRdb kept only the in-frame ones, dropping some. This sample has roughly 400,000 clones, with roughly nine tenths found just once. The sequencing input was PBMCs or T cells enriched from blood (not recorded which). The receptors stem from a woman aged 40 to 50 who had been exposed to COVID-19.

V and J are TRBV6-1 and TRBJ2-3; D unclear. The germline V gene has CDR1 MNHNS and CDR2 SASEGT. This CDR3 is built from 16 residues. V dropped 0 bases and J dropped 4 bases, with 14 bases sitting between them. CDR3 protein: CASSEAAVSIADTQYF. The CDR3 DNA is TGTGCCAGCAGTGAAGCCGCTGTTAGTATCGCAGATACGCAGTATTTT.

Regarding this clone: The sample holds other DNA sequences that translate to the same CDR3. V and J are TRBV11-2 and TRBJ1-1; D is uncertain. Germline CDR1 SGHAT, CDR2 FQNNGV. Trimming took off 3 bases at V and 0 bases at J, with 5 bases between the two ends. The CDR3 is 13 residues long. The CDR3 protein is CASSFGLNTEAFF. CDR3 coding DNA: TGTGCCAGCAGCTTTGGCTTGAACACTGAAGCTTTCTTT.

CDR3 DNA: TGTGCCAGCAGCTTTAGTAGGGTACAGGGTACCTACGAGCAGTACTTC. It translates to CASSFSRVQGTYEQYF. The chain recombines TRBV7-8 with TRBJ2-7, with D maybe TRBD1 (6 bases). The CDR3 is 16 amino acids. V was cut by 3 bases and J by 2 bases, with 17 bases left in between. Germline-derived CDR1 and CDR2 are SGHVS and FQNEAQ.

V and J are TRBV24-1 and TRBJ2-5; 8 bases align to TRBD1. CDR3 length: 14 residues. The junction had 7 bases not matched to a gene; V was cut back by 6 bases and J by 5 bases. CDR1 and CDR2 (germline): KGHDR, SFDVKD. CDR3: CATSNSGGGETQYF. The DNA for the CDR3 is TGTGCCACCAGTAATTCAGGGGGCGGCGAGACCCAGTACTTC.

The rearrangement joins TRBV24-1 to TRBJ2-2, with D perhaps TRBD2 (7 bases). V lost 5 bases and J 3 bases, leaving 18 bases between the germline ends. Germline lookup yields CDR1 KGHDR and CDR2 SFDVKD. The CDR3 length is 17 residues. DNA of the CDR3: TGTGCCACCAGTGGGAGGCGCGGGGGCGCCGACACCGGGGAGCTGTTTTTT. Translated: CATSGRRGGADTGELFF.

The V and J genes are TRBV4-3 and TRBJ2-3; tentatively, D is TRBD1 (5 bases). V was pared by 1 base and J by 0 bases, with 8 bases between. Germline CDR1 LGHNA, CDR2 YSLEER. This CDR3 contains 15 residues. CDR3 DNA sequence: TGCGCCAGCAGCCAAGGGACAACTAGCACAGATACGCAGTATTTT. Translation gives CASSQGTTSTDTQYF.

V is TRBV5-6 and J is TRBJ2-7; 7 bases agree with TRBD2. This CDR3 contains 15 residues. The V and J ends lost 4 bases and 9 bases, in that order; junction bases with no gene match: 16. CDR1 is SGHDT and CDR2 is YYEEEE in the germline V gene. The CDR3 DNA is TGTGCCAGCAGCCGGACTAGGACCGGAAACAACGGGCAGTACTTC. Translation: CASSRTRTGNNGQYF.

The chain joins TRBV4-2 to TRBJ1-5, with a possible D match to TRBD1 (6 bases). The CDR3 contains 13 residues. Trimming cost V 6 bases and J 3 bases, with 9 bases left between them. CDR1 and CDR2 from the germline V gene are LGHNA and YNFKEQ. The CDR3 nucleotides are TGTGCCAGCAGTCAGGGGTTCAATCAGCCCCAGCATTTT. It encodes CASSQGFNQPQHF.

CDR3 sequence reads: CASSFYLDSPKNLYEQYF. As DNA, the CDR3 is TGTGCCAGCAGCTTTTACCTTGACAGCCCTAAAAACCTCTACGAGCAGTACTTC. This chain connects TRBV7-8 to TRBJ2-7; D is perhaps TRBD1 (5 bases). Germline CDR1 reads SGHVS; CDR2 reads FQNEAQ. The CDR3 is 18 residues long. V was clipped by 3 bases and J by 3 bases, with 24 bases between them. Supplemented by reference TRBV7-8 and TRBJ2-7, the full variable domain reads GAGVSQSPRYKVAKRGQDVALRCDPISGHVSLFWYQQALGQGPEFLTYFQNEAQLDKSGLPSDRFFAERPEGSVSTLKIQRTQQEDSAVYLCASSFYLDSPKNLYEQYFGPGTRLTVT.

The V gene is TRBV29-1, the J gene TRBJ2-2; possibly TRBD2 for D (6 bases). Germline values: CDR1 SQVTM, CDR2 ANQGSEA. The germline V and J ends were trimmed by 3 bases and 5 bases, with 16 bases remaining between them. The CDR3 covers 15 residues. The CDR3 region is CSVEMGSGGTGELFF. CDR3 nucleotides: TGCAGCGTTGAGATGGGTTCCGGGGGAACCGGGGAGCTGTTTTTT.

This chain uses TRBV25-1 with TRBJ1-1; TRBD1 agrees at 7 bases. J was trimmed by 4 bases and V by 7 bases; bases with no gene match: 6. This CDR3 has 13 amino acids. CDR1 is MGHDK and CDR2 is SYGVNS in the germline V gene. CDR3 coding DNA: TGTGCCAGCATGGCACAGGGGTTCACTGAAGCTTTCTTT. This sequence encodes CASMAQGFTEAFF.

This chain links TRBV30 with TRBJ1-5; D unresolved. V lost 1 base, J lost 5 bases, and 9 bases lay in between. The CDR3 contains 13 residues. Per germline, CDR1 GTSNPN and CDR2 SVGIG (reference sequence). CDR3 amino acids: CAWSGSSYQPQHF. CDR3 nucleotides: TGTGCCTGGAGTGGTAGCAGTTATCAGCCCCAGCATTTT.

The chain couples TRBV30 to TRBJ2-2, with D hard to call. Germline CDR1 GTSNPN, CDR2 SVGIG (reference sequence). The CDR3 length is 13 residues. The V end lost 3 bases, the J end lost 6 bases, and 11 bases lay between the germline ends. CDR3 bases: TGTGCCTGGAGCATTCTACTGGCCGGGGAGCTGTTTTTT. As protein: CAWSILLAGELFF.